The T cell receptor beta chain under discussion was sequenced for a study of T cell repertoires in cytomegalovirus infection. This clonotype was picked up many times. Its cognate antigen is unknown. Each CDR3 protein gets one entry after TCRdb re-called the reads with MiXCR. The data hold approximately 490,000 distinct CDR3 sequences, with around 10% observed a single time. General study findings and limits: In two of eight donors, the top clonotype was HLA-C-restricted CMV-specific.

Germline V gives CDR1 SEHNR, CDR2 FQNEAQ (reference sequence). This CDR3 comprises 14 residues. Trimming removed 3 bases at V and 3 bases at J, with 11 bases between. J is TRBJ1-1 and V is TRBV7-9, with a weak D call TRBD1 (5 bases). The specimen was PBMCs. The TCR comes from a human donor in good health (CMV status not recorded). Some clones in this sample may be carry-over from other donors' samples. This CDR3 is CASSLDGGHTEAFF. The CDR3 DNA sequence: TGTGCCAGCAGCTTGGACGGGGGACACACTGAAGCTTTCTTT.